This record looks at one TCR beta chain sequence and its context. This clonotype was counted many times. No antigen is known for it. Base quality data are lacking; no much larger clone is found one base away. The data were obtained in a study of CD8 T cells in ankylosing spondylitis (dated by TCRdb to about 2017). Broadly, across the study: T cell receptor beta repertoires were profiled in healthy donors and ankylosing spondylitis patients so that disease-linked TCR variants could be found. The full study cohort was made up of roughly 25 ankylosing spondylitis patients and some 100 healthy donors. Samples of peripheral blood were taken, and for ankylosing spondylitis patients, synovial fluid was collected as well.

The listed sequencing device is Illumina HiSeq 2500. Quantitative 5'-RACE with molecular barcodes was the method used to prepare the TCR beta libraries. On the authors' methods: A new computational method, built on a probabilistic model of VDJ rearrangement, was used to identify disease-linked TCR variants. TCRdb itself trimmed the public reads at Q25 with fastp, ran MiXCR and retained productive beta chains. Every distinct CDR3 protein forms one entry, paired with its most common genes and DNA. Clone size and V and J calls follow TCRdb, not the original study. Within this sample are 230,000 or so distinct CDR3 sequences, with roughly a quarter of them counted one time only. The top ten clones comprise about 0.6% of the sample. Summary of the overall study and its limitations: A CD8+ phenotype was shown by the disease-linked clones, which were found at relatively low frequencies in peripheral blood. The disease-linked clones were reported to be significantly enriched in matched synovial fluid samples from ankylosing spondylitis patients. Some motif variants had previously been reported in the synovial fluid and blood of reactive arthritis patients, which suggests shared mechanisms of disease initiation. Blood from ankylosing spondylitis patients appeared to be characterized by a TCR beta motif made up of several highly homologous amino acid variants.

Sequences were obtained from blood, either unsorted or a sorted T cell fraction (not recorded which). The source is a male donor with ankylosing spondylitis or in good health (not recorded which).

The DNA is as follows: TGTGCCAGCAGCAACGGACTAGCGGGGGGCGGGGATGAGCAGTTCTTC. Translation gives CASSNGLAGGGDEQFF. This sequence uses TRBV7-3 and TRBJ2-1; 14 bases in the middle match TRBD2. V is trimmed back by 5 bases and J by 8 bases, and the junction contains 8 bases that no gene match accounts for. Including cysteine and phenylalanine, the CDR3 has 16 amino acids. Only the CDR3 DNA stays, 48 bases, in frame from base 1. CDR1 and CDR2, per the germline V gene, are SGHTA and FQGTGA.